The clone carrying this TCR beta chain appeared once. Its antigen is as yet unknown. From the roughly 110-subject validation cohort, which was separate from the approximately 720-subject first cohort, the donors were drawn. This entry comes from a study of cytomegalovirus exposure and HLA in healthy donors. Study-wide context: The same platform was used for the 120 validation repertoires and the approximately 670 first-cohort repertoires, a later analysis reported. The study's findings and limits: Rare TCR sequences predominated, though certain public TCRs were found in many donors.

This table comes from immunoSEQ multiplex PCR, and its TCRdb copy is limited to in-frame clones, with some not included. Altogether around 70,000 clones are present, over 80% being singletons, with the ten largest covering about 3%. The germline V gene encodes CDR1 SGHNT and CDR2 YYREEE (reference sequence). The CDR3 spans 15 residues. The V gene lost 0 bases and the J gene lost 0 bases, with 6 bases spanning the gap. The sequenced material came from PBMCs. The source of this sequence is a man aged 18-30 years in good health and CMV-seronegative. This rearrangement joins TRBV5-4 to TRBJ2-2; D is unresolved. The DNA of the CDR3 is TGTGCCAGCAGCTTGGATATAACGAACACCGGGGAGCTGTTTTTT. This codes for CASSLDITNTGELFF. Looking up the rest from reference TRBV5-4 and TRBJ2-2 gives the full variable domain: ETGVTQSPTHLIKTRGQQVTLRCSSQSGHNTVSWYQQALGQGPQFIFQYYREEENGRGNFPPRFSGLQFPNYSSELNVNALELDDSALYLCASSLDITNTGELFFGEGSRLTVL.